The rows below give T cell receptor beta chains drawn from one sample of a study of technical replicates of blood from four donors. Sequenced by immunoSEQ multiplex PCR; TCRdb stores in-frame clones only, minus some. There are 95,000 to 100,000 clones in the sample; nearly 97% occur only once, and 0.2% to 0.25% lies in the top ten. The sample comprised T cells isolated from PBMCs. These receptors were taken from a human donor in good health. CDR3s include the opening cysteine and the closing phenylalanine or tryptophan. Fields, in order: J gene, V gene, D gene, clone size, CDR3 length, CDR3 protein, CDR3 DNA. The D gene is left open where the match is weak. The size field is filled for only some rows; it gives once, few, many or a size class.

TRBJ2-1,TRBV4-2,-,-,15,CASSHDKSSYNEQFF,TGTGCCAGCAGCCACGACAAGAGCTCCTACAATGAGCAGTTCTTC
TRBJ2-5,TRBV9,-,once,13,CASSVVASETQYF,TGTGCCAGCAGCGTAGTGGCCTCGGAGACCCAGTACTTC
TRBJ2-7,TRBV4-2,TRBD2,-,15,CASSLKLAGVHEQYF,TGTGCCAGCAGCCTAAAACTAGCGGGAGTCCACGAGCAGTACTTC
TRBJ2-3,TRBV25-1,-,-,12,CASRTGADTQYF,TGTGCCAGCAGGACCGGGGCAGATACGCAGTATTTT
TRBJ2-2,TRBV5-1,-,-,16,CASSPGQGIDTGELFF,TGCGCCAGCAGCCCCGGTCAGGGGATAGACACCGGGGAGCTGTTTTTT
TRBJ2-3,TRBV14,-,-,16,CASSPLTGIGTDTQYF,TGTGCCAGCAGCCCCCTTACAGGGATTGGGACAGATACGCAGTATTTT
TRBJ1-6,TRBV2,-,-,17,CASLSRQAPKLNSPLHF,TGTGCCAGCTTATCTCGGCAGGCCCCAAAGTTAAATTCACCCCTCCACTTT
TRBJ2-7,TRBV6-5,-,-,15,CASSIQENDIYEQYF,TGTGCCAGCAGTATACAGGAAAACGACATCTACGAGCAGTACTTC
TRBJ2-5,TRBV2,TRBD2,-,16,CASSASPGGAVETQYF,TGTGCCAGCAGCGCTAGCCCCGGGGGGGCCGTTGAGACCCAGTACTTC
TRBJ1-1,TRBV10-1,TRBD1,-,13,CASRGQGGTEAFF,TGCGCCAGCAGGGGACAGGGGGGCACTGAAGCTTTCTTT
TRBJ2-7,TRBV9,TRBD1,-,15,CASSPPGQETNEQYF,TGTGCCAGCAGCCCCCCCGGACAGGAGACAAACGAGCAGTACTTC
TRBJ2-5,TRBV6-1,-,once,13,CASVRTVQETQYF,TGTGCCAGTGTCCGGACAGTCCAAGAGACCCAGTACTTC
TRBJ1-1,TRBV7-9,-,-,15,CASRWKGQAEKEAFF,TGTGCCAGCAGGTGGAAGGGACAAGCCGAAAAGGAGGCTTTCTTT
TRBJ2-3,TRBV10-1,TRBD2,-,16,CASSEALLAGGHTQYF,TGCGCCAGCAGTGAGGCCTTACTAGCGGGGGGACACACGCAGTATTTT
TRBJ1-6,TRBV15,TRBD1,-,16,CATSTGTGDYNSPLHF,TGTGCCACCAGCACCGGGACAGGGGATTATAATTCACCCCTCCACTTT
TRBJ2-7,TRBV27,TRBD1,-,14,CASSLTGVGSEQYF,TGTGCCAGCAGTTTGACAGGGGTGGGATCCGAGCAGTACTTC
TRBJ1-1,TRBV7-9,-,-,12,CASRDRNTEAFF,TGTGCCAGCAGGGACAGGAACACTGAAGCTTTCTTT
TRBJ2-3,TRBV9,-,-,17,CASSPRRGGGLTDTQYF,TGTGCCAGCAGCCCCCGTAGGGGTGGGGGGTTAACAGATACGCAGTATTTT
TRBJ2-1,TRBV28,-,-,14,CASSGGGLVNEQFF,TGTGCCAGCTCGGGGGGCGGGTTGGTCAATGAGCAGTTCTTC
TRBJ1-1,TRBV5-1,-,once,14,CASSLESRNTEAFF,TGCGCCAGCAGCTTGGAATCGCGGAACACTGAAGCTTTCTTT
TRBJ1-4,TRBV15,-,-,17,CATSREVRTATNEKLFF,TGTGCCACCAGCAGAGAGGTCAGGACTGCAACTAATGAAAAACTGTTTTTT
TRBJ1-4,TRBV18,TRBD1,-,13,CASSKGQNEKLFF,TGTGCCAGCTCAAAGGGACAGAATGAAAAACTGTTTTTT
TRBJ2-5,TRBV10-1,-,-,15,CAIVTQGAIQETQYF,TGCGCCATTGTCACACAGGGAGCTATCCAAGAGACCCAGTACTTC
TRBJ2-1,TRBV5-6,TRBD2,-,15,CASSFSGLARNEQFF,TGTGCCAGCAGCTTCAGTGGACTAGCCCGGAATGAGCAGTTCTTC
TRBJ1-2,TRBV6-5,-,-,15,CASSYSITGNYGYTF,TGTGCCAGCAGTTACTCTATTACAGGGAACTATGGCTACACCTTC
TRBJ2-5,TRBV11-2,-,-,13,CASSSGEWETQYF,TGTGCCAGCAGCTCCGGGGAGTGGGAGACCCAGTACTTC